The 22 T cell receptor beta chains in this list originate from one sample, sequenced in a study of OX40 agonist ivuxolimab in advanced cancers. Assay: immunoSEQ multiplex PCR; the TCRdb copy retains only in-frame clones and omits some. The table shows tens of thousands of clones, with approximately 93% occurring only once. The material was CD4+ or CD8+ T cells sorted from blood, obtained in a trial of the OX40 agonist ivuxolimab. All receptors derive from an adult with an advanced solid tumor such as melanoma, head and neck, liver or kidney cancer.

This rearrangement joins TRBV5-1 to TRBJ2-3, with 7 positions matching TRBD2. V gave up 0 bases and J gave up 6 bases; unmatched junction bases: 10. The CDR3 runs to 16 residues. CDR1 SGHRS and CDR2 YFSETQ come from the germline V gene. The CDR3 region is CASSLVFAGREDTQYF. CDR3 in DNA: TGCGCCAGCAGCTTGGTGTTTGCGGGGAGGGAGGATACGCAGTATTTT.

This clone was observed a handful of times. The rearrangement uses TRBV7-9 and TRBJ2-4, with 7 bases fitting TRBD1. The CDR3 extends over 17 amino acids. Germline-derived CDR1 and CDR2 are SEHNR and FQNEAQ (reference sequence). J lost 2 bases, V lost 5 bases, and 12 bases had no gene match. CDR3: CASSLFPTQGTKNIQYF. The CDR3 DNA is TGTGCCAGCAGCCTCTTCCCCACACAGGGGACCAAAAACATTCAGTACTTC.

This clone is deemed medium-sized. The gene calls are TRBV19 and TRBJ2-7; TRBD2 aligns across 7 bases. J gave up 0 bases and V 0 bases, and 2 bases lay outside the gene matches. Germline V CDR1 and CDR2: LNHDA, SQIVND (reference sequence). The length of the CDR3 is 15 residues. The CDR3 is CASSIEIAGSYEQYF. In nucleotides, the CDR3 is TGTGCCAGTAGTATAGAAATAGCGGGCTCCTACGAGCAGTACTTC.

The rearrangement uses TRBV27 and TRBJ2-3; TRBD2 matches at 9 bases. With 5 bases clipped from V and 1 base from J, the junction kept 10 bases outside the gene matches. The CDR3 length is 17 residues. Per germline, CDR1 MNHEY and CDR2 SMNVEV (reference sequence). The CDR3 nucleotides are TGTGCCAGCAGTGGTCTAGCGGGGTATTGGGGCACAGATACGCAGTATTTT. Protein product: CASSGLAGYWGTDTQYF.

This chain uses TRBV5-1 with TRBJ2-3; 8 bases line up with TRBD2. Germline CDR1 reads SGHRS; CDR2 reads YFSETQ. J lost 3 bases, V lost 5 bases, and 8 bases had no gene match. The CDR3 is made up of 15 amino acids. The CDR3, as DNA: TGCGCCAGCAGTCTCCTTAGCGGGACAACAGATACGCAGTATTTT. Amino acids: CASSLLSGTTDTQYF.

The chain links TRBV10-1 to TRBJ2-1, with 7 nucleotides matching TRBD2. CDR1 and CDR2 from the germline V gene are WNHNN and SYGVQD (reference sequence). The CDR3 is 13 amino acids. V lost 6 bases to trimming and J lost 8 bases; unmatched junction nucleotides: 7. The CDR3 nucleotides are TGCGCCAGCAGGGGGAGGGCTGGAGATGAGCAGTTCTTC. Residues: CASRGRAGDEQFF.

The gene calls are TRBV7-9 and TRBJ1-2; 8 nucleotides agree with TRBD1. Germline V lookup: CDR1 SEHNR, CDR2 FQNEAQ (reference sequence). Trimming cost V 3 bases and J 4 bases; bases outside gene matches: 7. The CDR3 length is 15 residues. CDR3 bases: TGTGCCAGCAGCTTTTCGGACAGGGCCTTCTATGGCTACACCTTC. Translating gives CASSFSDRAFYGYTF.

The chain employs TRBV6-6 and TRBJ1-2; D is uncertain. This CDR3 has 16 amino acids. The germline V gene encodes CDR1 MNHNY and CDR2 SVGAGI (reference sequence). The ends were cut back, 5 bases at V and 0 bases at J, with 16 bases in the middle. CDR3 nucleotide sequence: TGTGCCAGCAGTCCGTGGGCAGCGCCTTCTAACTATGGCTACACCTTC. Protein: CASSPWAAPSNYGYTF.

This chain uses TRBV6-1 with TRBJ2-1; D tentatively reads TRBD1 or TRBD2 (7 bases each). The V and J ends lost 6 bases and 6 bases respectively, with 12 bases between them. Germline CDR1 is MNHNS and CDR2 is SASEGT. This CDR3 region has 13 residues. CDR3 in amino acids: CASRVRGGNEQFF. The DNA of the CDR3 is TGTGCCAGCAGAGTCAGGGGGGGCAATGAGCAGTTCTTC.

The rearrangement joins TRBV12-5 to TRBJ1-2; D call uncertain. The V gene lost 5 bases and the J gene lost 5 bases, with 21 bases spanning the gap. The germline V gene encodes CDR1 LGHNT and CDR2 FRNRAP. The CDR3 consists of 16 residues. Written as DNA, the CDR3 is TGTGCTAGTGGTCCTACTCGTCCGGGCGAGGGATATGGCTACACCTTC. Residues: CASGPTRPGEGYGYTF.

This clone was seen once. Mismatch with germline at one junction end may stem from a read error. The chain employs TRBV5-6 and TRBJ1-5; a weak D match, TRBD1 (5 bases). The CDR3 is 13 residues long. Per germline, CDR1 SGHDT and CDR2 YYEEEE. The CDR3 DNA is TGTGCCAGCCGCTTTGGGGGGGGGCAGCCCCAGCATTTT. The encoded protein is CASRFGGGQPQHF.

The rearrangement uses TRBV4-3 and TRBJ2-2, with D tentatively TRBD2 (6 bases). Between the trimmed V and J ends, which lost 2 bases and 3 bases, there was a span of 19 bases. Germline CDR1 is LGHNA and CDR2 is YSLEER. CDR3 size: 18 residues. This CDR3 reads CASSQKAIEGLHTGELFF. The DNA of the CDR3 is TGCGCCAGCAGCCAAAAGGCTATCGAGGGACTTCACACCGGGGAGCTGTTTTTT.

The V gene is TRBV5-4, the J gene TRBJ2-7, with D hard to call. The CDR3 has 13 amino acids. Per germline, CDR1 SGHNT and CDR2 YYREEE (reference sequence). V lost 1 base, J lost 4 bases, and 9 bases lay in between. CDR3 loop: CASSLYGSYEQYF. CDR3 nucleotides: TGTGCCAGCAGCTTGTATGGGTCATACGAGCAGTACTTC.

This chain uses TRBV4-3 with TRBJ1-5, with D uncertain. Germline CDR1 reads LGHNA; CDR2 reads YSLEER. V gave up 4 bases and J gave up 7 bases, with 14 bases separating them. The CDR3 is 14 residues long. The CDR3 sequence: CASSRFLMGQPQHF. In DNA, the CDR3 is TGCGCCAGCAGCCGATTTTTGATGGGCCAGCCCCAGCATTTT.

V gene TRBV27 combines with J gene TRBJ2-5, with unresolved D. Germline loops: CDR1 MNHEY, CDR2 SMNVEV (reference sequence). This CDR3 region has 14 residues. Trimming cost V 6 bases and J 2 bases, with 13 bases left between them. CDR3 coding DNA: TGTGCCAGCAGCGCCCTTCGTGGTCAAGAGACCCAGTACTTC. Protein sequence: CASSALRGQETQYF.

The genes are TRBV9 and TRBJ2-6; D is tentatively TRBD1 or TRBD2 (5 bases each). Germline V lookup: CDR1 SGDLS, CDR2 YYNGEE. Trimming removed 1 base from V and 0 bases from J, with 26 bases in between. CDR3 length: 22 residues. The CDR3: CASSVWDGDFSGTYSGANVLTF. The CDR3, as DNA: TGTGCCAGCAGCGTATGGGACGGAGACTTCTCCGGAACTTACTCTGGGGCCAACGTCCTGACTTTC.

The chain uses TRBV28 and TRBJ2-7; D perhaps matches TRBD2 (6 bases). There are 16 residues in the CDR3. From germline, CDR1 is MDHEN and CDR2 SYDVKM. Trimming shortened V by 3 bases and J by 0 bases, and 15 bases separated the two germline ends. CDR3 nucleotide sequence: TGTGCCAGCAGTTTTCCGGGGGAGTTCCCCTCCTACGAGCAGTACTTC. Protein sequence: CASSFPGEFPSYEQYF.

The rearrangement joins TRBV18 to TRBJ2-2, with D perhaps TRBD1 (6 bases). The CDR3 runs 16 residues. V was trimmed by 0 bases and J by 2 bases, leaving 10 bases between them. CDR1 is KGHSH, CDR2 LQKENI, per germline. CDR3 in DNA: TGTGCCAGCTCACCACCGGACAGCCTTAACACCGGGGAGCTGTTTTTT. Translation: CASSPPDSLNTGELFF.

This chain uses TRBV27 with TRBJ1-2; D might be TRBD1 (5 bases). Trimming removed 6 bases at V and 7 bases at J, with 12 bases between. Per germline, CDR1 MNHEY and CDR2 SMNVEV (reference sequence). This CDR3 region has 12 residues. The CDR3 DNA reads TGTGCCAGCAGATGGGGCCTAGCTGGCTACACCTTC. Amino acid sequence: CASRWGLAGYTF.

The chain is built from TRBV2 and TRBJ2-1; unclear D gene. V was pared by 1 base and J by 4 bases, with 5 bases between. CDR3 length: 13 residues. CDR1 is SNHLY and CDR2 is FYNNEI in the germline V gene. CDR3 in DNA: TGTGCCAGCAGTGAAGTCATTTACAATGAGCAGTTCTTC. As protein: CASSEVIYNEQFF.

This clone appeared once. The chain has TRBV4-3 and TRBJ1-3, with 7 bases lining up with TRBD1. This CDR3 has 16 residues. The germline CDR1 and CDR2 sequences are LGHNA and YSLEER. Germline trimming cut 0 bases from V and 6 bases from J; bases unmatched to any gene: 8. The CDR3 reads CASSQEARGSSNTIYF. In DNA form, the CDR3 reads TGCGCCAGCAGCCAAGAAGCCAGGGGGTCGTCAAACACCATATATTTT.

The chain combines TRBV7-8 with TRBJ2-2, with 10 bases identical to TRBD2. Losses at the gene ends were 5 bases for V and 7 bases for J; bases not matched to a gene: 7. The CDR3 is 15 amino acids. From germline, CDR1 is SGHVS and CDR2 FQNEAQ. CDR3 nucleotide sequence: TGTGCCAGCAGCCCTAGCGGGAGAGGGGGCGGGGAGCTGTTTTTT. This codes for CASSPSGRGGGELFF.